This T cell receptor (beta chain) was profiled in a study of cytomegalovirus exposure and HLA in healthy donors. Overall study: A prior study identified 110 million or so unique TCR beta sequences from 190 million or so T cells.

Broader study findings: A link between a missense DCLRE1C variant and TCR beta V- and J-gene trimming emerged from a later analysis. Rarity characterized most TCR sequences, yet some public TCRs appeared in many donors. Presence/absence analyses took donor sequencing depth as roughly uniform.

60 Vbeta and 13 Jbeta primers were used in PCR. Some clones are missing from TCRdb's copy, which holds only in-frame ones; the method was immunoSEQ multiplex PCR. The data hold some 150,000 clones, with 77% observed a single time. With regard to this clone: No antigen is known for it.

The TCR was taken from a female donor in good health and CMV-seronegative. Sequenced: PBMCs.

The DNA of the CDR3 is TGTGCCAGCAGTCGTAGCGGACAGGGGGCTAGCGCTGAAGCTTTCTTT. Protein sequence: CASSRSGQGASAEAFF. The V gene is TRBV6-6, the J gene TRBJ1-1; TRBD1 matches 11 bases. This CDR3 is built from 16 residues. The V gene's germline CDR1 is MNHNY and CDR2 SVGAGI (reference sequence). V was clipped by 5 bases and J by 6 bases; unmatched bases: 11.